This T cell receptor beta chain was sequenced during a study of blood T cell repertoires in COVID-19 (dated by TCRdb to about 2020). Describing the broader study: Collaborator samples came from the United States, Italy and Spain and covered acute and convalescent phases of COVID-19. The prospective study material was composed of cDNA or gDNA derived from T cells, B-cell-depleted T cells, or PBMCs. The dataset comprised deeply sampled blood TCRbeta repertoires from subjects exposed to, actively infected with, or recovered from COVID-19. The repertoires were released in a freely available public database meant as a resource for research on the immune response to SARS-CoV-2. Samples were obtained from the ongoing ImmuneRACE study (first 160 participants) and from 950 to 1,500 subjects provided by 6 global collaborators. Nearly every sample came with metadata listing a de-identified subject ID, COVID-19 status, age in years and sex. HLA class I and class II types, where available, came from metadata supplied by the sample provider rather than from assay-based typing. What the research found in general, with its limitations: Clinical and demographic metadata were provided uncurated, with the amount varying by source and participant.

TCRbeta CDR3 regions were amplified from genomic DNA using the immunoSEQ Assay, a bias-controlled multiplex PCR. Processing in the source paper ran as follows. The number of nucleated cells in each sample was estimated by amplification of reference gene primers within the assay. Sequence reads were collapsed and filtered to measure the absolute abundance of every unique TCRbeta CDR3 rearrangement. For each sample, productive Simpson clonality was calculated by taking the square root of Simpson's diversity index across productive rearrangements. Not all clones reach the TCRdb copy of this immuneACCESS table, which keeps in-frame sequences only. Checked studies attribute under half of the gap to unresolved V genes and leave the rest unexplained. Clone size and the V and J calls come from that table; the DNA yielded D and trimming. Present in this sample are around 160,000 clones, more than 80% of which were seen just once. Clones ranked in the top ten supply 2.5% to 3% of the sample.

Reading the germline V gene gives CDR1 SGHRS and CDR2 YFSETQ. The CDR3 runs 16 residues from the cysteine to the phenylalanine. CDR3 DNA is the only sequence kept; it has 48 bases, read in frame from the first base. Clipping removes 4 bases from V and 2 bases from J, with 8 as the unmatched junction base count. Each collaborating institution followed its own protocols to collect whole blood in K2EDTA tubes. For TCRbeta analysis, collaborators shipped samples in one of three forms: frozen whole blood, isolated PBMCs, or DNA extracted from either of those sample types. On this clone: Its antigen specificity is not known. Per-nucleotide qualities are absent, and no much larger clonotype sits a single base away.

This receptor was identified in a man aged 55 to 69 with acute or convalescent COVID-19. The chain joins TRBV5-1 to TRBJ2-2; 7 bases in the junction line up with TRBD1. Sequenced material: peripheral blood. The CDR3 region has the sequence CASSPTGTSNTGELFF. The nucleotides read TGCGCCAGCAGCCCGACAGGGACCTCTAACACCGGGGAGCTGTTTTTT.